This entry is about one T cell receptor beta chain. This record comes from a study of T cells in Graves' hyperthyroidism and ophthalmopathy. What was amplified from RNA transcripts were TCR beta CDR3 regions. The HTBI primer set served for first-round RT-PCR of the TCR CDR3. MiXCR, run by TCRdb on the multiplex PCR reads, gives a single entry per CDR3 protein. The table records about 52,000 distinct CDR3 sequences, roughly 50% of them present only once. Sample: blood. This receptor was obtained from a woman aged 45-59 years with Graves' ophthalmopathy.

Written as DNA, the CDR3 is TGTGCCACTAAGACTAGCGGGAGCTCCTACGAGCAGTACTTC. Protein product: CATKTSGSSYEQYF. The V gene is TRBV24-1, the J gene TRBJ2-7; 12 bases fit TRBD2. With V trimmed by 10 bases and J by 0 bases, 3 bases remained unmatched. Germline values: CDR1 KGHDR, CDR2 SFDVKD. The CDR3 totals 14 residues.